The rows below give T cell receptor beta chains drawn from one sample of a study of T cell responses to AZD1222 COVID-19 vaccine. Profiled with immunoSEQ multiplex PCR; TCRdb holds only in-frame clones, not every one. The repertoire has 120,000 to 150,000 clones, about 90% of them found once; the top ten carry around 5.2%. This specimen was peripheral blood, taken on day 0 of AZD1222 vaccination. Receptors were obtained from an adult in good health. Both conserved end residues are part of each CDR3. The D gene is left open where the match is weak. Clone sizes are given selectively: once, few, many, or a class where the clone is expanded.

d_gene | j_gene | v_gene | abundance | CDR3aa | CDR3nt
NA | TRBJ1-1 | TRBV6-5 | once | CASSYSGTHEAFF | TGTGCCAGCAGTTATTCCGGGACACACGAAGCTTTCTTT
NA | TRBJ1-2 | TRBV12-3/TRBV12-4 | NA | CASSLGGSYGYTF | TGTGCCAGCAGTTTGGGGGGATCTTATGGCTACACCTTC
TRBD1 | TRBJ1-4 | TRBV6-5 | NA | CASTGQTNEKLFF | TGTGCCAGCACGGGACAGACCAATGAAAAACTGTTTTTT
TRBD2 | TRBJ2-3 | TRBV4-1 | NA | CASSPSPPGGVTDTQYF | TGCGCCAGCAGCCCCTCTCCCCCCGGGGGGGTAACAGATACGCAGTATTTT
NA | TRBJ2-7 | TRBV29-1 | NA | CSVEATGWEQYF | TGCAGCGTTGAGGCTACAGGGTGGGAGCAGTACTTC
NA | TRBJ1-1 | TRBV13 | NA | CASRLAGAENTEAFF | TGTGCCAGCAGGCTAGCGGGCGCCGAGAACACTGAAGCTTTCTTT
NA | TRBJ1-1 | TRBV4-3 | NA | CASSQNGGTEAFF | TGCGCCAGCAGCCAAAACGGGGGGACTGAAGCTTTCTTT
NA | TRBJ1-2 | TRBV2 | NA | CASSDGARVGGYTF | TGTGCCAGCAGTGACGGGGCCAGGGTAGGAGGCTACACCTTC
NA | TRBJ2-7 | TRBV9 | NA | CASSTGQRSYEQYF | TGTGCCAGCAGCACCGGACAGCGGTCCTACGAGCAGTACTTC
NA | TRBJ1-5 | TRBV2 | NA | CASSVMGSNQPQHF | TGTGCCAGCAGTGTGATGGGGAGCAATCAGCCCCAGCATTTT
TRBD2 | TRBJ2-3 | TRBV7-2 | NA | CASTGLAGGTADTQYF | TGTGCCAGCACGGGACTAGCGGGGGGTACCGCAGATACGCAGTATTTT
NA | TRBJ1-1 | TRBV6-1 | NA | CASSEGGQPNTEAFF | TGTGCCAGCAGTGAAGGTGGTCAGCCGAACACTGAAGCTTTCTTT
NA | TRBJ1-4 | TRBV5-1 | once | CASSLGGASEKLFF | TGCGCCAGCAGCTTGGGGGGAGCTAGTGAAAAACTGTTTTTT
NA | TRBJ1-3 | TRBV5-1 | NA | CASSLEAGNTIYF | TGCGCCAGCAGCTTGGAGGCTGGAAACACCATATATTTT
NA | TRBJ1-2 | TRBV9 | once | CASSPGGGGGYTF | TGTGCCAGCAGCCCAGGCGGGGGTGGAGGCTACACCTTC
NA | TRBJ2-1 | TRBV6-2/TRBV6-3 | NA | CASSRSSQTDYNEQFF | TGTGCCAGCAGCCGGTCGTCCCAGACAGATTACAATGAGCAGTTCTTC
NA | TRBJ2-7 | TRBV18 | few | CASSPGTDSYEQYF | TGTGCCAGCTCACCAGGGACGGATTCCTACGAGCAGTACTTC
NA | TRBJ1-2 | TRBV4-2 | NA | CASSQTGVLGIYGYTF | TGTGCCAGCAGCCAGACGGGGGTATTAGGAATCTATGGCTACACCTTC
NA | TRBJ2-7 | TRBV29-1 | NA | CSAKTGPGNYYEQYF | TGCAGCGCCAAAACAGGTCCCGGGAACTACTACGAGCAGTACTTC
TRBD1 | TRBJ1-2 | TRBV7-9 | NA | CASSPSPGGHRYGYTF | TGTGCCAGCAGCCCTAGCCCAGGGGGGCACCGCTATGGCTACACCTTC
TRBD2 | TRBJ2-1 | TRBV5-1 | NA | CASSLAGGGDEQFF | TGCGCCAGCAGCTTAGCGGGAGGCGGGGATGAGCAGTTCTTC
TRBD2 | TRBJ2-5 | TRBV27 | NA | CASSGLAVGETQYF | TGTGCCAGCAGTGGACTAGCGGTGGGAGAGACCCAGTACTTC
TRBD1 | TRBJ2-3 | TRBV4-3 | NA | CASSQGGEQGATDTQYF | TGCGCCAGCAGCCAAGGGGGGGAACAGGGGGCCACAGATACGCAGTATTTT
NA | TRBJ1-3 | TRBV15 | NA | CATSRDRSTVFSGNTIYF | TGTGCCACCAGCAGAGATCGATCTACGGTATTCTCTGGAAACACCATATATTTT
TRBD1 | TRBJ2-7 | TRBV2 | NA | CASSAYRGGYEQYF | TGTGCCAGCAGTGCATACAGGGGCGGCTACGAGCAGTACTTC
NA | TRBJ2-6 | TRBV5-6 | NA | CASSLISSGDSSGANVLTF | TGTGCCAGCAGCTTGATATCATCTGGGGATAGCTCTGGGGCCAACGTCCTGACTTTC